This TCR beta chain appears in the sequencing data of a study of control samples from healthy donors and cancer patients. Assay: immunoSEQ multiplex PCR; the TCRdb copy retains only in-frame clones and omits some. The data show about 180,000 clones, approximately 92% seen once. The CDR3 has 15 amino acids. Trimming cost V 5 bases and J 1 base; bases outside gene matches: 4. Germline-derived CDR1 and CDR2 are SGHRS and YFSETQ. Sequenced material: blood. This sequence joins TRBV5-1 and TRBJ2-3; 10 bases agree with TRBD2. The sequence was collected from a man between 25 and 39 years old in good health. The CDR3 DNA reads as TGCGCCAGCAGTTCCCTAGCGGGGGGCACAGATACGCAGTATTTT. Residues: CASSSLAGGTDTQYF.